This record concerns one TCR beta chain sequence. CDR3 length: 17 amino acids. Germline CDR1 is SGHDN and CDR2 is FVKESK. V lost 0 bases and J 0 bases, leaving 15 bases between the germline ends. This sample is drawn from a study of blood T cell repertoires in COVID-19. Looking at the study overall: T cells, B-cell-depleted T cells, or PBMCs provided the cDNA or gDNA that served as material.

Per the authors' pipeline: Amplification of reference gene primers was used by the study to estimate nucleated cell counts. Measured with immunoSEQ multiplex PCR; TCRdb has only the in-frame clones, and not every one. V, J and clone size are taken as reported in that table, and D and trimming were inferred from the DNA itself. The table has 120,000 to 150,000 clones, roughly 82% seen once. The sample taken for sequencing was peripheral blood. This clonotype was sampled from a woman in her forties or fifties in a cohort sampled during active or convalescent COVID-19. The rearrangement uses TRBV14 and TRBJ2-7; D remains ambiguous. CDR3 amino acids: CASSQDGFGLFSYEQYF. In DNA form, the CDR3 reads TGTGCCAGCAGCCAAGATGGTTTTGGGCTCTTCTCCTACGAGCAGTACTTC.